What follows is one T cell receptor (beta chain) and its context. Its antigen is as yet unknown. The data were taken from a study of CD8 T cells in Susac syndrome. Study-wide results and caveats: As the study acknowledged, the number of individuals in its TCR sequencing and HLA analysis was relatively small.

The authors sequenced TCR beta from blood CD8+ and CD4+ T cells. V trimming: 6 bases; J trimming: 4 bases; junction bases outside the gene matches: 12. Germline V gene lookup returns CDR1 MNHEY and CDR2 SMNVEV (reference sequence). The CDR3 has 15 amino acids. When the RNA was reverse transcribed, random hexamers were used with an input of roughly 0.45 to 1 ug. Amplification of TCR beta CDR3 across 54 Vbeta and 13 Jbeta was performed with immunoSEQ multiplex PCR. TCRdb processed the immunoSEQ multiplex PCR reads anew with MiXCR; each CDR3 protein has one entry. The data show 90,000 to 150,000 distinct CDR3 sequences, with 92% seen just once and about 0.15% held by the top ten.

Specimen: CD4+ T cells from PBMCs. This TCR was recovered from a human donor in good health. This rearrangement joins TRBV27 to TRBJ2-7, with 7 bases matching TRBD1. CDR3 nucleotides: TGTGCCAGCAGCCAGACCGGGACAGACACATACGAGCAGTACTTC. Translating it yields CASSQTGTDTYEQYF.